The sequence of this T cell receptor (beta chain) was determined in a study of blood T cell repertoires in COVID-19. The wider study: Researchers got acute and convalescent COVID-19 samples from the United States, Italy and Spain.

Measured with immunoSEQ multiplex PCR; TCRdb has only the in-frame clones, and not every one. Here the sample spans some 490,000 clones, 70% to 90% being singletons. CDR1 and CDR2 from the germline V gene are SNHLY and FYNNEI. The V gene lost 7 bases and the J gene lost 9 bases, with 15 bases spanning the gap. This CDR3 contains 13 residues. The chain has TRBV2 and TRBJ2-2; D perhaps matches TRBD2 (5 bases). The clonotype originates from a human donor in a cohort sampled during active COVID-19. The sequencing sample was made of peripheral blood. The CDR3 nucleotides are TGTGCCAGCACGCCTCGGGGTCACCGGGAGCTGTTTTTT. Its translation is CASTPRGHRELFF.